These 4 T cell receptor beta chains were sequenced from one sample in a study of shared clonotypes between healthy human individuals (dated by TCRdb to 2020 to 2021). The method behind the library was the immunoSEQ multiplex PCR assay. Here the immuneACCESS table is served through TCRdb, limited to in-frame sequences with V and J called. Missing clones are a known gap in these copies; in checked studies unresolved V genes cover under half, and the rest lacks a known reason. A total of 950,000 to 1,100,000 clones appear in this sample, under 80% of them only once. Over 1.3% of the sample goes to the ten largest clones. The specimen sequenced was memory CD4+ T cells sorted from blood. What this sample's cell subset or site label stands for: CD45RA-negative fraction. All receptors come from a man younger than 35 in good health.

V is TRBV2 and J is TRBJ1-1; D might be TRBD1 (5 bases). CDR3 length: 16 amino acids. Germline V CDR1 and CDR2: SNHLY, FYNNEI. The ends were cut back, 6 bases at V and 6 bases at J, with 23 bases in the middle. The CDR3 DNA sequence: TGTGCCAGCAGCGAGGGGCAGGGCCTGACTCGGTCTGAAGCTTTCTTT. Its translation is CASSEGQGLTRSEAFF.

As regards this clone: It may be a read error: a sequence one base away is much more abundant. Other DNA sequences in the same sample also yield this CDR3. The rearrangement links TRBV9 to TRBJ2-5; D call uncertain. The CDR3 totals 13 residues. Per germline, CDR1 SGDLS and CDR2 YYNGEE. Trimming shortened V by 0 bases and J by 1 base, and 4 bases separated the two germline ends. The CDR3 region is CASSVGPQETQYF. CDR3 DNA sequence: TGTGCCAGCAGCGTAGGGCCCCAAGAGACCCAGTACTTC.

With regard to this clone: The same CDR3 is also encoded by other DNA sequences in this sample. The chain joins TRBV5-1 to TRBJ2-7; 7 bases align to TRBD1. The CDR3 has 13 amino acids. With 7 bases clipped from V and 2 bases from J, the junction kept 6 bases outside the gene matches. Germline loops: CDR1 SGHRS, CDR2 YFSETQ. CDR3 coding DNA: TGCGCCAGCTCCCGGGACAGAACCTACGAGCAGTACTTC. This codes for CASSRDRTYEQYF.

The CDR3 DNA reads TGTGCCAGCAGGTACAGGGGGCATGAAAAACTGTTTTTT. Encoded protein: CASRYRGHEKLFF. This chain connects TRBV6-5 to TRBJ1-4, with 9 bases lining up with TRBD1. V was clipped by 6 bases and J by 6 bases; unmatched bases: 2. The CDR3 is 13 residues long. Germline assignment: CDR1 MNHEY and CDR2 SVGAGI.